Reported below is one T cell receptor (beta chain). This clonotype was seen repeatedly, ten times or more. Its antigen is unknown. No base qualities exist here, and no much larger clone lies one base off it. Stable Graves' hyperthyroidism was defined as no progression to ophthalmopathy during 18 months of follow-up. Hyperthyroidism patients were newly diagnosed, with disease duration under 2 months, and aged 18 to 65 years. Exclusion was applied to patients with uncontrolled infections, other autoimmune diseases, pregnancy or lactation. Clinical symptoms, serum thyroxine and TRAb, thyroid ultrasound, and orbital computed tomography formed the basis for the diagnoses. PBMCs were separated from around 9.1 ml of fresh peripheral blood using Ficoll-Paque density gradient centrifugation. Trizol reagent was used to extract total RNA, and RNA quality was then checked on an Agilent 2100 Bioanalyzer. This specimen comes from a study of T cells in Graves' hyperthyroidism and ophthalmopathy (dated by TCRdb to the late 2010s). Concerning the study at large: Peripheral blood samples were taken at the time of initial diagnosis, prior to any treatment. TCR V-J signatures able to tell the groups apart were searched for in a discovery cohort of some 97 patients, of whom 43 had Graves' ophthalmopathy and around 58 had stable Graves' hyperthyroidism. Prospective prediction of ophthalmopathy was tested in an independent validation cohort of approximately 19 hyperthyroidism patients and 17 patients who later progressed to ophthalmopathy. For training and testing, the approximately 92 patients in the discovery cohort were randomly divided in a 7:3 ratio. In addition, the study compared T-cell repertoires in thyroid tissue and in blood from roughly 6 Graves' hyperthyroidism patients. Once sampling was done, hyperthyroidism patients were given methimazole at a starting dose of 30 mg daily, whereas ophthalmopathy patients were given high-dose intravenous methylprednisolone. According to the paper, TCR Vbeta CDR3 sequencing was carried out on some 130 peripheral blood samples, which came from 40 to 45 ophthalmopathy, approximately 72 hyperthyroidism and around 17 progressor patients.

General study outcomes and caveats: No statistical method was used to set the sample size in advance, and investigators knew the group allocation. During validation, the model predicted progression to ophthalmopathy a median of approximately 7 months ahead of onset, with around 71% sensitivity and 72% to 85% specificity. Most expanded thyroid clonotypes (frequency above 0.001) were also detected in blood, a finding suggesting that blood repertoires may reflect thyroid immune responses. In cross-validation, a model built on a 13 V-J signature told ophthalmopathy apart from stable hyperthyroidism with approximately 90% sensitivity and around 83% specificity, and in testing the same model reached 80%/75%.

TCR beta CDR3 regions were amplified from RNA transcripts. For the first round of RT-PCR on the TCR CDR3, the HTBI primer set was used together with the Qiagen OneStep RT-PCR kit. A second multiplex PCR round built the libraries, followed by size selection and purification. Libraries were sequenced paired-end with 100 bp reads on an Illumina HiSeq2000. Per the source publication's procedure: Raw data were processed with SOAPnuke, discarding reads with adapters, uncalled bases, mean Phred below 15, or no exact constant-primer or identifier match. COPE v1.2.5 was used to merge the high-quality paired reads, and each unique nucleotide sequence was defined as a clonotype. MiTCR v1.1 was used to align clonotypes to the IMGT TRBV, TRBD and TRBJ reference segments. Only V-J combinations with frequency above 0.0001, covering about 99% of repertoires, were analysed. A TCS score was defined as the ratio between F50 (clonal expansion) and ExV (chaos), using BLOSUM62-based TCRdist between CDR3 peptides within each V-J. Welch's t-statistics and random forest reduced roughly 500 V-J features to 13, which were used in a naive Bayes classifier (R e1071). Using fastp trimming at Q25 and MiXCR clonotype assembly, TCRdb reanalyzed the public sequencing data and kept in-frame beta chains. Rows are combined by CDR3 protein, so each entry shows the most common genes and DNA. These V and J calls are TCRdb output, not the study's own analysis. The sample table contains approximately 560,000 distinct CDR3 sequences; only one count was recorded for around 14% of them. The ten top clones hold under 8% of the sample.

From V the trimming removes 1 base and from J it removes 7 bases, while the gene matches leave 6 bases of the junction unaccounted for. CDR1 and CDR2 were assigned from the germline V gene as SNHLY and FYNNEI. Including cysteine and phenylalanine, the CDR3 has 15 amino acids. Only the CDR3 DNA stays, 45 bases, in frame from base 1. The chain is assembled from TRBV2 and TRBJ2-1; 8 central nucleotides agree with TRBD1. Input material: blood. The clonotype originates from a woman aged 25 to 39 with Graves' hyperthyroidism. The DNA sequence is given as TGTGCCAGCAGTGAAGTGGGCAGGGGGCGGAATGAGCAGTTCTTC. It translates to CASSEVGRGRNEQFF.